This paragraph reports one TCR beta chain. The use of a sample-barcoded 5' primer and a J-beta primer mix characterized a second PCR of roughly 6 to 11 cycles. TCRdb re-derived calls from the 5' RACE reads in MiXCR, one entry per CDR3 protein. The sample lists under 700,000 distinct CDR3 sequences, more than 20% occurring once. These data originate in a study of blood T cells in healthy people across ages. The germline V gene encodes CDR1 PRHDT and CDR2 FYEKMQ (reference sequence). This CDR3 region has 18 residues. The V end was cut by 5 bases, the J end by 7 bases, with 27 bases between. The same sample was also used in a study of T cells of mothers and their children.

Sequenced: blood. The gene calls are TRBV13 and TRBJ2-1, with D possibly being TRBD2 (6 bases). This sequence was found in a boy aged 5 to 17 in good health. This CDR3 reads CASSVLALATSPLNEQFF. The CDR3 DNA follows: TGTGCCAGCAGCGTCCTCGCCCTAGCGACGTCACCCCTTAATGAGCAGTTCTTC.